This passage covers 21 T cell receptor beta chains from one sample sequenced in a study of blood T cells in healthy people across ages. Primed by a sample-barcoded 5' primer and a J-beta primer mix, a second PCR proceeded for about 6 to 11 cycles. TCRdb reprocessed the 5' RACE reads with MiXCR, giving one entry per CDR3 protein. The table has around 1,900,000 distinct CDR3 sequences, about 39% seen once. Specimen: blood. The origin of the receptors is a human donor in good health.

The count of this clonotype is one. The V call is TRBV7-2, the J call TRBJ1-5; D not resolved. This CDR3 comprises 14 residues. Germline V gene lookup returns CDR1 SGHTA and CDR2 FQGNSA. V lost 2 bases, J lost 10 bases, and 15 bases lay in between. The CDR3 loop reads CASSLQVDVQPQHF. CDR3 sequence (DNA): TGTGCCAGCAGCTTACAGGTGGATGTTCAACCCCAGCATTTT.

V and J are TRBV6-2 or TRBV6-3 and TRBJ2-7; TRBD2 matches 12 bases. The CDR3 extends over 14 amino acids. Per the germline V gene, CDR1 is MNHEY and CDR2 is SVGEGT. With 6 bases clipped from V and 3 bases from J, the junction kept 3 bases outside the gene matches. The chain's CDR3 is CASSMTSGGYEQYF. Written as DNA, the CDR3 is TGTGCCAGCAGCATGACTAGCGGGGGCTACGAGCAGTACTTC.

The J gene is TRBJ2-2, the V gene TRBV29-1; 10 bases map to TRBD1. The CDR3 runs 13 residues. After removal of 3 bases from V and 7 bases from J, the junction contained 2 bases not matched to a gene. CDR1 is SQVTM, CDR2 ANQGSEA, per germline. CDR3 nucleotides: TGCAGCGTTGAGGGACAGGGGTACGGGGAGCTGTTTTTT. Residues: CSVEGQGYGELFF.

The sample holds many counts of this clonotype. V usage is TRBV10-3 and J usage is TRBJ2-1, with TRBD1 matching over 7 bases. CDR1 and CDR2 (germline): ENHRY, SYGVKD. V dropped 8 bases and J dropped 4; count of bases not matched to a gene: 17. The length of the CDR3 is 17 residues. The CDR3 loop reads CAIAKTGQVAVYNEQFF. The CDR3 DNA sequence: TGTGCCATCGCCAAAACAGGACAGGTAGCAGTTTACAATGAGCAGTTCTTC.

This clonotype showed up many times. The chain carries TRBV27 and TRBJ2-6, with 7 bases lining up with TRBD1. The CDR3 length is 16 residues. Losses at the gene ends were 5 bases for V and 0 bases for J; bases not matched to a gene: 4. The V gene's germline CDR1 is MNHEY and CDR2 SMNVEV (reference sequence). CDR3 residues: CASSPGQTSGANVLTF. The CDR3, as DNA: TGTGCCAGCAGTCCGGGACAGACCTCTGGGGCCAACGTCCTGACTTTC.

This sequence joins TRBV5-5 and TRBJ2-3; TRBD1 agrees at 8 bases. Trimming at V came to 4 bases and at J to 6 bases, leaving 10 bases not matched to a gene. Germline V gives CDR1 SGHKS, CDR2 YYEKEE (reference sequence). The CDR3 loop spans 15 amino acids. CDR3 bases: TGTGCCAGCAGCGCCAGGGGGCCCTCCTCGGATACGCAGTATTTT. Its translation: CASSARGPSSDTQYF.

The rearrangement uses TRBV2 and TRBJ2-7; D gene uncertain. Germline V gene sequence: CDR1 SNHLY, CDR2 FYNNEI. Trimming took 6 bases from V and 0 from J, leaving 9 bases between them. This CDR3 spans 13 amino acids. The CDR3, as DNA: TGTGCCAGCAGCGCTGACAACTCCTACGAGCAGTACTTC. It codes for CASSADNSYEQYF.

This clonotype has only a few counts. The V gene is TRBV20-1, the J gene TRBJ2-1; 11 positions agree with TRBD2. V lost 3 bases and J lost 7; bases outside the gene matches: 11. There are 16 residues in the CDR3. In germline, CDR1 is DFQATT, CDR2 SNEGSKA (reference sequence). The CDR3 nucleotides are TGCAGTGCTAGGGGAACTAGCGGGGGACTATTGAATGAGCAGTTCTTC. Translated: CSARGTSGGLLNEQFF.

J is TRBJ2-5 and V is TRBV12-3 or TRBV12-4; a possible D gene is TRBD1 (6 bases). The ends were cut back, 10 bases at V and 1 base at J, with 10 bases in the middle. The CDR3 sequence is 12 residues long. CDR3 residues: CAIGQTQETQYF. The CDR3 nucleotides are TGTGCCATCGGACAGACCCAAGAGACCCAGTACTTC.

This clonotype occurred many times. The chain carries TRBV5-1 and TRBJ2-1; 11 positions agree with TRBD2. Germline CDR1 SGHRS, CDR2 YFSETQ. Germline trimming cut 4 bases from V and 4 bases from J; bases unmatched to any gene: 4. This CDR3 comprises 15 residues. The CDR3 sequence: CASSPGLADYNEQFF. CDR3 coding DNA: TGCGCCAGCAGCCCGGGACTAGCGGATTACAATGAGCAGTTCTTC.

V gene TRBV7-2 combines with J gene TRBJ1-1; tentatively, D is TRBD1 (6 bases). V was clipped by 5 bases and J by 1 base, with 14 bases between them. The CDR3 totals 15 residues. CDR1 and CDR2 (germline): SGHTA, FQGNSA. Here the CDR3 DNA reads TGTGCCAGCAGCCGCTCCCCGGGGGCGAACACTGAAGCTTTCTTT. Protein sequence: CASSRSPGANTEAFF.

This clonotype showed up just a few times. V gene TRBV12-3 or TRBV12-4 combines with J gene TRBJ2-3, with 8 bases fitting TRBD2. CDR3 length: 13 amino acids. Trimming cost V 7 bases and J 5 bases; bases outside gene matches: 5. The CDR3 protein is CASTAGGGDTQYF. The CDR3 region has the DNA TGTGCCAGCACCGCGGGGGGCGGAGATACGCAGTATTTT.

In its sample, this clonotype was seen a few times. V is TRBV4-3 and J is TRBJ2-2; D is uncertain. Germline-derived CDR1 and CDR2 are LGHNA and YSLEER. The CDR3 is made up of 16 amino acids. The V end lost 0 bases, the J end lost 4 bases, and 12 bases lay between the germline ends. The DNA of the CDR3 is TGCGCCAGCAGCCAAGATTACCGGTTACCCACCGGGGAGCTGTTTTTT. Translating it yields CASSQDYRLPTGELFF.

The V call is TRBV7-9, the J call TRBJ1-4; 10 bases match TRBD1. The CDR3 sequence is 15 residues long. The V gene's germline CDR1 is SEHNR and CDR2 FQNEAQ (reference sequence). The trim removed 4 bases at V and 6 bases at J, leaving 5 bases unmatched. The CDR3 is CASSSRQGADEKLFF. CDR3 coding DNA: TGTGCCAGCAGCTCAAGACAGGGGGCGGATGAAAAACTGTTTTTT.

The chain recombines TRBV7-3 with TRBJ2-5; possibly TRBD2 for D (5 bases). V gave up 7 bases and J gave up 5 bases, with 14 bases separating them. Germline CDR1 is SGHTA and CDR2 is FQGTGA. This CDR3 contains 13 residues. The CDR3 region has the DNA TGTGCCAGCAATGTGGGGTCGGGGGAGACCCAGTACTTC. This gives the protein CASNVGSGETQYF.

In DNA form, the CDR3 reads TGCGCCAGCAGCTTTGGCACTATCACAGATACGCAGTATTTT. Translated, it gives CASSFGTITDTQYF. V and J are TRBV5-1 and TRBJ2-3; D is unclear. Germline CDR1 SGHRS, CDR2 YFSETQ. V lost 2 bases, J lost 2 bases, and 9 bases lay in between. This CDR3 region has 14 residues.

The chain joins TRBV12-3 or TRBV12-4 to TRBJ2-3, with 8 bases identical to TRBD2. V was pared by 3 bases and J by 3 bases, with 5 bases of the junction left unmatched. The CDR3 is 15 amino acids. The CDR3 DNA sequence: TGTGCCAGCAGTTTTGAGACGGGGGGGACAGATACGCAGTATTTT. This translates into CASSFETGGTDTQYF.

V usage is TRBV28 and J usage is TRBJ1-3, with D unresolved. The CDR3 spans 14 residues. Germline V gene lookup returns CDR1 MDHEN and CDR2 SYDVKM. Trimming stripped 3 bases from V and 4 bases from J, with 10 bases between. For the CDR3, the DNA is TGTGCCAGCAGTTTCGCCTCGGGGGGAAACACCATATATTTT. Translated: CASSFASGGNTIYF.

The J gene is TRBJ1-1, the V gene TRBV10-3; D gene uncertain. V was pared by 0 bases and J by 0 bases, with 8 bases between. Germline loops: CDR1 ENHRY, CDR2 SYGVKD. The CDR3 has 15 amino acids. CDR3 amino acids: CAISESRAMNTEAFF. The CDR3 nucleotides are TGTGCCATCAGTGAGTCTAGGGCGATGAACACTGAAGCTTTCTTT.

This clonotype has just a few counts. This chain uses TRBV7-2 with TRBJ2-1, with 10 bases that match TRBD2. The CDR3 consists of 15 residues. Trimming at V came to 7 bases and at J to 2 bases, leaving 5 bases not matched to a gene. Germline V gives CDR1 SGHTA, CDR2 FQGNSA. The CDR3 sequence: CASIERGGAYNEQFF. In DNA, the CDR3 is TGTGCCAGCATCGAGCGGGGGGGCGCCTACAATGAGCAGTTCTTC.

For the CDR3, the DNA is TGTGCCAGCAGCCAACGTCGGGGATCCTACGAGCAGTACTTC. Translating gives CASSQRRGSYEQYF. V usage is TRBV3-1 and J usage is TRBJ2-7, with a weak D call TRBD2 (5 bases). The CDR3 length is 14 residues. Germline V CDR1 and CDR2: LGHDT, YNNKEL (reference sequence). The ends were cut back, 2 bases at V and 1 base at J, with 9 bases in the middle.